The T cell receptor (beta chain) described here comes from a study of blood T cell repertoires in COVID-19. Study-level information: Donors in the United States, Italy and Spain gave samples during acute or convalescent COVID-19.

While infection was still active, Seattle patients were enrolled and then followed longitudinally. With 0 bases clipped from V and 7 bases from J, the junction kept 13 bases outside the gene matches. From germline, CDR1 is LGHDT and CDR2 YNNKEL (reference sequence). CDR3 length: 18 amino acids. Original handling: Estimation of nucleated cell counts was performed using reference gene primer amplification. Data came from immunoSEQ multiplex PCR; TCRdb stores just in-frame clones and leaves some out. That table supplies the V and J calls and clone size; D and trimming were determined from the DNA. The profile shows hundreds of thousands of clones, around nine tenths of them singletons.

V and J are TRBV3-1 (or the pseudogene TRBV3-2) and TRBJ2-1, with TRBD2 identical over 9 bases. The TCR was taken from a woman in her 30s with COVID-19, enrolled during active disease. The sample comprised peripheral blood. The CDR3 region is CASSQDLGAGGPRNEQFF. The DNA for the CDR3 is TGTGCCAGCAGCCAAGATTTGGGGGCGGGAGGGCCTCGGAATGAGCAGTTCTTC.